This T cell receptor beta chain was retrieved from a study of siplizumab effects on memory and regulatory T cells. To note about this clone: Its specificity is unknown.

Around 10^5 TCR templates underwent assay in every sample. Repertoires were generated with immunoSEQ multiplex PCR, while TCRdb's copy carries only in-frame clones and drops some. The sample shows tens of thousands of clones, approximately 82% of them seen only once. Study-wide findings and caveats: The mapping of alloreactive clones to unstimulated subsets covered only a minor fraction of them. Under siplizumab, alloreactive sequences traced to unstimulated CD4+ memory cells were significantly reduced. Major contributors to the alloresponse seemed to be naive T cells, which also appeared more diverse than memory cells.

The TCR originated in a human donor in good health. The sequenced sample was memory CD4+ T cells sorted from blood.

The CDR3 DNA sequence: TGTGCCAGCAGCGTAGTGACTAGCGGGAACAATGAGCAGTTCTTC. This sequence encodes CASSVVTSGNNEQFF. The rearrangement uses TRBV9 and TRBJ2-1, with 11 bases fitting TRBD2. The CDR3 has 15 residues. The germline gives CDR1 SGDLS, CDR2 YYNGEE. Trimming cost V 0 bases and J 5 bases; bases outside gene matches: 1.